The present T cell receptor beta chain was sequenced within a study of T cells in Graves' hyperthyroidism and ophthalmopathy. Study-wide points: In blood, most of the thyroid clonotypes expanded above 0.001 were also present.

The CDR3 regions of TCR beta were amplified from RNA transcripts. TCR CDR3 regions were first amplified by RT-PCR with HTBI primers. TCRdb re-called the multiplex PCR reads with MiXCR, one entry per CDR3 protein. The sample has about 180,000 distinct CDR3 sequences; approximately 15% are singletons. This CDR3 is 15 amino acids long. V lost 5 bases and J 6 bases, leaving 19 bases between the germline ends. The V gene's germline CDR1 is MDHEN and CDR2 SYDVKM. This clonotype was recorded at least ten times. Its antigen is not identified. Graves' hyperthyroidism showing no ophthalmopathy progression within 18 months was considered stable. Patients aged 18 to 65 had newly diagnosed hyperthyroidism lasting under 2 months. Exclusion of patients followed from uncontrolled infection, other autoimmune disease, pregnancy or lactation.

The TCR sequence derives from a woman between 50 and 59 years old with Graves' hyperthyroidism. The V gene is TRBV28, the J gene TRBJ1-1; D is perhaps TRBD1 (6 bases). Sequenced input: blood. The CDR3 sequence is CASSPSAAGAAEAFF. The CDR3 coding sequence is TGTGCCAGCAGTCCCTCGGCTGCGGGGGCCGCTGAAGCTTTCTTT.